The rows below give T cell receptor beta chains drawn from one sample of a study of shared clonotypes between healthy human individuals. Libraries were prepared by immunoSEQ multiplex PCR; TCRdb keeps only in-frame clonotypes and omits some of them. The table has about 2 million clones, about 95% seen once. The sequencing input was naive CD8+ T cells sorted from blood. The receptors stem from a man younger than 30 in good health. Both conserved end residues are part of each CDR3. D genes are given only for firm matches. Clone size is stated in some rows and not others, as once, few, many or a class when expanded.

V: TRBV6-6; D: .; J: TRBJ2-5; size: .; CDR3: CASTQGRQETQYF; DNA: TGTGCCAGCACCCAGGGCCGCCAAGAGACCCAGTACTTC
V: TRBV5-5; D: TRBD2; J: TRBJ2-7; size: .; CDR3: CASSVSGTSGSLSYEQYF; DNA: TGTGCCAGCAGCGTATCCGGGACTAGCGGGAGCTTATCCTACGAGCAGTACTTC
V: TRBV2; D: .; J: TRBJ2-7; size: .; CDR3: CASSGFTPSEQYF; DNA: TGTGCCAGCAGTGGTTTCACCCCCTCCGAGCAGTACTTC
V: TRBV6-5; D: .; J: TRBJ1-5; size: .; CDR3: CASSYYGGNQPQHF; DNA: TGTGCCAGCAGTTACTATGGGGGGAATCAGCCCCAGCATTTT
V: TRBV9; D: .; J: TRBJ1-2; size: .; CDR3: CASSGADPPGGYTF; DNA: TGTGCCAGCAGCGGCGCGGACCCTCCTGGGGGCTACACCTTC
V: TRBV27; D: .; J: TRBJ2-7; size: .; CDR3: CASSSGVDYEQYF; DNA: TGTGCCAGCAGTTCAGGGGTGGACTACGAGCAGTACTTC
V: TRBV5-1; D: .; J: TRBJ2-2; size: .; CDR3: CASSLDLSAGELFF; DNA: TGCGCCAGCAGCTTAGACCTTTCGGCCGGGGAGCTGTTTTTT
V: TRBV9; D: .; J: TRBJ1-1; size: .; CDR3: CASSVGAGGHTEAFF; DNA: TGTGCCAGCAGCGTAGGAGCCGGCGGTCATACTGAAGCTTTCTTT
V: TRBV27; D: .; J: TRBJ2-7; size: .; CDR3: CASSLSPGTYLWNEQYF; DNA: TGTGCCAGCAGTTTATCTCCTGGGACTTACCTTTGGAACGAGCAGTACTTC
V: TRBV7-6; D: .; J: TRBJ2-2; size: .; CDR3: CASSLMDTGELFF; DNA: TGTGCCAGCAGCTTAATGGACACCGGGGAGCTGTTTTTT
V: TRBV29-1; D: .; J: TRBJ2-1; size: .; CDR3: CSVEPGKSEQFF; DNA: TGCAGCGTTGAACCAGGGAAGAGTGAGCAGTTCTTC
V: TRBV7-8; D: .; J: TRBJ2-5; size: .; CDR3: CASSLAVPETQYF; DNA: TGTGCCAGCAGCTTAGCGGTTCCGGAGACCCAGTACTTC
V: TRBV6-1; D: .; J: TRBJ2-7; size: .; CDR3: CASSEDYSYEQYF; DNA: TGTGCCAGCAGTGAAGATTACAGCTACGAGCAGTACTTC
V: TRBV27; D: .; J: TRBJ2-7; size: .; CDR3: CASRRGGTLYEQYF; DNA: TGTGCCAGCAGGAGGGGGGGGACACTCTACGAGCAGTACTTC
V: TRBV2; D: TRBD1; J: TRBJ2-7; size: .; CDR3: CASSYYRGTSYEQYF; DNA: TGTGCCAGCAGTTACTACAGGGGGACCTCCTACGAGCAGTACTTC
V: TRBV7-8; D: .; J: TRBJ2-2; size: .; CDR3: CASSLDLNTGELFF; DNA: TGTGCCAGCAGCTTAGATCTGAACACCGGGGAGCTGTTTTTT
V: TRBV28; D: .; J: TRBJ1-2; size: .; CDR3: CASSLKGKTGENLENGYTF; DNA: TGTGCCAGCAGTTTAAAAGGAAAGACAGGTGAAAATTTAGAGAATGGCTACACCTTC
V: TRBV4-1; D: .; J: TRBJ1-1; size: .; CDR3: CASSQDRGQNTEAFF; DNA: TGCGCCAGCAGCCAAGATAGGGGACAGAACACTGAAGCTTTCTTT
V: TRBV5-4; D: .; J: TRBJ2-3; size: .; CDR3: CASSLVLGDTQYF; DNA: TGTGCCAGCAGCTTGGTACTGGGAGATACGCAGTATTTT
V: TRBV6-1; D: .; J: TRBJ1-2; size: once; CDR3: CASSEIGAPNYGYTF; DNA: TGTGCCAGCAGTGAAATAGGGGCCCCTAACTATGGCTACACCTTC
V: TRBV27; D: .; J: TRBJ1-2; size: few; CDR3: CASSFQGLYGYTF; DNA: TGTGCCAGCAGTTTCCAAGGTCTCTATGGCTACACCTTC
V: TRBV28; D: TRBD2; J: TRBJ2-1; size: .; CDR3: CASSFPTSGGYNEQFF; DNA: TGTGCCAGCAGTTTTCCGACTAGCGGGGGGTACAATGAGCAGTTCTTC
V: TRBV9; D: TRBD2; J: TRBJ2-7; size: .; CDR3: CASSVGVGGGYEQYF; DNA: TGTGCCAGCAGCGTAGGAGTGGGCGGGGGATACGAGCAGTACTTC
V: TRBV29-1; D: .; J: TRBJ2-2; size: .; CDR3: CSVEDPSTGELFF; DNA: TGCAGCGTTGAAGATCCCTCTACCGGGGAGCTGTTTTTT
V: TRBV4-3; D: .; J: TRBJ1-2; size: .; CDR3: CASSQDWGSNYGYTF; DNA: TGCGCCAGCAGCCAAGATTGGGGATCTAACTATGGCTACACCTTC